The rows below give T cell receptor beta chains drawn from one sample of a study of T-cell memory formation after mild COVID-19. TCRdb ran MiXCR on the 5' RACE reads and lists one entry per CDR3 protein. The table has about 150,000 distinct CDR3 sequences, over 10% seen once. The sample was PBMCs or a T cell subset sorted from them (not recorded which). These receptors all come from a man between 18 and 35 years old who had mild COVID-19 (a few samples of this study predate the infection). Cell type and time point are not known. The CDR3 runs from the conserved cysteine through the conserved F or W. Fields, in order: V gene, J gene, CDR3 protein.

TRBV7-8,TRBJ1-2,CASSLTPRDVGYGYTF
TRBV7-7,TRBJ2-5,CASRGAMETQYF
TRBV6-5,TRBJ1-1,CASRTTGGGAEAFF
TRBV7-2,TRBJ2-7,CASSKLGSYEQYF
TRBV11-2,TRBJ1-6,CASSSQGANSPLHF
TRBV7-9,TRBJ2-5,CASSFSQNSYQETQYF
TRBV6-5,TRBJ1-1,CASSYVGGKTEAFF
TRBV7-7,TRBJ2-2,CASSLSPGGTGELFF
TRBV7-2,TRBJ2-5,CASGRTVGETQYF
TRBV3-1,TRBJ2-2,CASSQAGIVGELFF
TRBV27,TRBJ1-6,CASTLRPTAGSPLHF
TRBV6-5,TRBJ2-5,CASSYSTATGQETQYF
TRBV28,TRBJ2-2,CASGGGAGELFF
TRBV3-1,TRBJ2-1,CASSLRDASGSEQFF
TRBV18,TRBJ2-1,CASSPRGGLTYNEQFF
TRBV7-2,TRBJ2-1,CASSLLGFYNEQFF
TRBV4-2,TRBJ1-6,CASSQVRVGTGYSPLHF
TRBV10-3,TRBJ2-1,CAISEFRENKQFF
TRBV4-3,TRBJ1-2,CASSHRDGNYGYTF
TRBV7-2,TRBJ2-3,CASSLGPPPGLGDTQYF
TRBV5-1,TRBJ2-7,CASSLDPVSYEQYF
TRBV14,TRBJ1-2,CASSQLGPPYGYTF
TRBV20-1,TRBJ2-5,CSARDHQETQYF
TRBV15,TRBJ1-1,CATSREKGGGTEAFF
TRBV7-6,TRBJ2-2,CASSSSRTANTGELFF
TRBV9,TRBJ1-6,CASSTTGRNSPLHF
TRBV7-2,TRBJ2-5,CASSLDGGRRAETQYF
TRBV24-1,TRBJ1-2,CATSVPLLSNYGYTF
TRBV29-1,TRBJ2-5,CSVEGVEWKPDQETQYF